A selection of T cell receptor beta chains follows, all from one sample in a study of T cells in Graves' hyperthyroidism and ophthalmopathy. Each CDR3 protein is one row after TCRdb ran MiXCR on the multiplex PCR reads. The sample records some 500,000 distinct CDR3 sequences, roughly an eighth being singletons. Sequencing was done on a sample of blood. All receptors come from a woman between 18 and 29 years old with Graves' hyperthyroidism. Each CDR3 is given with its conserved first and last residue. Fields, in order: clone size, J gene, D gene, V gene, CDR3 protein, CDR3 DNA. A D gene is named only where the DNA matches it firmly. Expanded clones are given a class, and other clones once, few, many or no size at all.

clone_size: many
j_call: TRBJ1-1
d_call: .
v_call: TRBV27
cdr3_aa: CASSSLGVGDTEAFF
cdr3_nt: TGTGCCAGCAGTTCACTTGGGGTGGGGGACACTGAAGCTTTCTTT

clone_size: many
j_call: TRBJ1-2
d_call: TRBD1
v_call: TRBV6-2/TRBV6-3
cdr3_aa: CASSYSDRDISNYGYTF
cdr3_nt: TGTGCCAGCAGTTACTCGGACAGGGATATCTCTAACTATGGCTACACCTTC

clone_size: .
j_call: TRBJ2-2
d_call: .
v_call: TRBV29-1
cdr3_aa: CSGTGAGSGELFF
cdr3_nt: TGCAGCGGAACAGGGGCGGGGTCCGGGGAGCTGTTTTTT

clone_size: many
j_call: TRBJ1-4
d_call: TRBD1
v_call: TRBV3-1
cdr3_aa: CASSLRDRNEKLFF
cdr3_nt: TGTGCCAGCAGCCTCCGGGACAGGAATGAAAAACTGTTTTTT

clone_size: many
j_call: TRBJ2-1
d_call: .
v_call: TRBV27
cdr3_aa: CASSRRPYGTRYNEQFF
cdr3_nt: TGTGCCAGCAGTCGCCGCCCATACGGGACAAGATACAATGAGCAGTTCTTC

clone_size: many
j_call: TRBJ2-7
d_call: TRBD2
v_call: TRBV5-1
cdr3_aa: CASSFTLAGVGHEQYF
cdr3_nt: TGCGCCAGCAGCTTCACCTTAGCGGGAGTGGGGCACGAGCAGTACTTC

clone_size: many
j_call: TRBJ2-5
d_call: TRBD2
v_call: TRBV20-1
cdr3_aa: CSGSGSQETQYF
cdr3_nt: TGCAGTGGTAGCGGGAGCCAAGAGACCCAGTACTTC

clone_size: many
j_call: TRBJ2-3
d_call: TRBD1
v_call: TRBV6-8
cdr3_aa: CASRKGQGFTDTQYF
cdr3_nt: TGTGCCAGCAGGAAGGGACAGGGGTTCACAGATACGCAGTATTTT

clone_size: .
j_call: TRBJ1-1
d_call: TRBD1
v_call: TRBV11-2
cdr3_aa: CASNQQGARTEAFF
cdr3_nt: TGTGCCAGCAACCAACAGGGGGCGAGGACTGAAGCTTTCTTT

clone_size: .
j_call: TRBJ1-1
d_call: .
v_call: TRBV11-3
cdr3_aa: CARLFCEDTEAFF
cdr3_nt: TGTGCCAGACTTTTCTGTGAGGACACTGAAGCTTTCTTT

clone_size: .
j_call: TRBJ2-2
d_call: TRBD1
v_call: TRBV5-1
cdr3_aa: CASKQPGQGATGELFF
cdr3_nt: TGCGCCAGCAAACAACCGGGACAGGGGGCGACCGGGGAGCTGTTTTTT

clone_size: many
j_call: TRBJ1-1
d_call: .
v_call: TRBV29-1
cdr3_aa: CSVEATGAYTEAFF
cdr3_nt: TGCAGCGTTGAAGCCACGGGGGCGTACACTGAAGCTTTCTTT

clone_size: .
j_call: TRBJ2-5
d_call: .
v_call: TRBV30
cdr3_aa: CAWSVWGAETQYF
cdr3_nt: TGTGCCTGGAGTGTTTGGGGGGCCGAGACCCAGTACTTC

clone_size: many
j_call: TRBJ2-6
d_call: TRBD1
v_call: TRBV7-4
cdr3_aa: CASRHRDRERSGANVLTF
cdr3_nt: TGTGCCAGCAGGCACCGGGACAGGGAAAGGTCTGGGGCCAACGTCCTGACTTTC

clone_size: few
j_call: TRBJ1-3
d_call: .
v_call: TRBV2
cdr3_aa: CASSDRRSGNTIYF
cdr3_nt: TGTGCCAGCAGTGATCGCCGCTCTGGAAACACCATATATTTT

clone_size: few
j_call: TRBJ1-5
d_call: TRBD1
v_call: TRBV6-2/TRBV6-3
cdr3_aa: CASSLYRGLNQPQHF
cdr3_nt: TGTGCCAGCAGCCTATATAGGGGGCTCAATCAGCCCCAGCATTTT

clone_size: many
j_call: TRBJ1-1
d_call: TRBD1
v_call: TRBV11-2
cdr3_aa: CASSLVSRGRGRSEAFF
cdr3_nt: TGTGCCAGCAGCTTAGTGTCCAGGGGGCGCGGAAGGTCTGAAGCTTTCTTT

clone_size: many
j_call: TRBJ1-6
d_call: TRBD1
v_call: TRBV28
cdr3_aa: CASSGPGQGINSPLHF
cdr3_nt: TGTGCCAGCAGCGGGCCCGGACAGGGCATTAATTCACCCCTCCACTTT

clone_size: few
j_call: TRBJ1-6
d_call: .
v_call: TRBV19
cdr3_aa: CASSPSRGDSPLHF
cdr3_nt: TGTGCCAGTAGTCCATCACGGGGGGATTCACCCCTCCACTTT

clone_size: many
j_call: TRBJ1-6
d_call: .
v_call: TRBV7-9
cdr3_aa: CASSRPGEAARRTPLHF
cdr3_nt: TGTGCCAGCAGCCGCCCGGGGGAAGCAGCACGACGGACACCCCTCCACTTT

clone_size: many
j_call: TRBJ2-6
d_call: .
v_call: TRBV4-1
cdr3_aa: CASSQDEGTGANVLTF
cdr3_nt: TGCGCCAGCAGCCAAGATGAAGGGACCGGGGCCAACGTCCTGACTTTC

clone_size: many
j_call: TRBJ1-1
d_call: TRBD1
v_call: TRBV19
cdr3_aa: CASTLRTGYNTEAFF
cdr3_nt: TGTGCCAGTACTCTCCGGACAGGCTACAACACTGAAGCTTTCTTT

clone_size: many
j_call: TRBJ2-1
d_call: TRBD2
v_call: TRBV6-2/TRBV6-3
cdr3_aa: CASSAGGLAGEGVHNEQFF
cdr3_nt: TGTGCCAGCAGCGCCGGGGGACTAGCGGGAGAGGGGGTGCATAATGAGCAGTTCTTC

clone_size: .
j_call: TRBJ2-3
d_call: .
v_call: TRBV20-1
cdr3_aa: CSAPKKDTGRDTQYF
cdr3_nt: TGCAGTGCCCCGAAGAAAGACACAGGGAGAGATACGCAGTATTTT

clone_size: many
j_call: TRBJ1-5
d_call: TRBD1
v_call: TRBV27
cdr3_aa: CASRPGTVGNQPQHF
cdr3_nt: TGTGCCAGTAGACCCGGGACAGTAGGTAATCAGCCCCAGCATTTT

clone_size: many
j_call: TRBJ2-1
d_call: TRBD2
v_call: TRBV7-3
cdr3_aa: CASSLLFRAGMGSEQFF
cdr3_nt: TGTGCCAGCAGCTTACTCTTTCGAGCGGGAATGGGGAGTGAGCAGTTCTTC

clone_size: .
j_call: TRBJ1-5
d_call: TRBD1
v_call: TRBV9
cdr3_aa: CASSATGGSNQPQHF
cdr3_nt: TGTGCCAGCAGCGCGACAGGGGGTAGCAATCAGCCCCAGCATTTT

clone_size: many
j_call: TRBJ2-2
d_call: TRBD2
v_call: TRBV24-1
cdr3_aa: CATSDLPSGRGELFF
cdr3_nt: TGTGCCACCAGTGATTTGCCTAGCGGGAGAGGGGAGCTGTTTTTT

clone_size: .
j_call: TRBJ2-7
d_call: .
v_call: TRBV20-1
cdr3_aa: CSARERAPYEQYF
cdr3_nt: TGCAGTGCTAGAGAGCGAGCGCCCTACGAGCAGTACTTC

clone_size: many
j_call: TRBJ2-2
d_call: .
v_call: TRBV5-1
cdr3_aa: CASSWTRNTGELFF
cdr3_nt: TGCGCCAGCAGCTGGACCAGGAACACCGGGGAGCTGTTTTTT

clone_size: few
j_call: TRBJ1-2
d_call: .
v_call: TRBV11-3
cdr3_aa: CASSTGGNYGYTF
cdr3_nt: TGTGCCAGCAGTACCGGGGGGAATTATGGCTACACCTTC

clone_size: many
j_call: TRBJ2-1
d_call: .
v_call: TRBV5-1
cdr3_aa: CASSVDSGEQFF
cdr3_nt: TGCGCCAGCAGCGTTGATTCCGGTGAGCAGTTCTTC

clone_size: few
j_call: TRBJ2-5
d_call: TRBD1
v_call: TRBV7-9
cdr3_aa: CASLAMDRGLETQYF
cdr3_nt: TGTGCCAGCCTGGCAATGGACAGGGGGCTGGAGACCCAGTACTTC

clone_size: many
j_call: TRBJ1-2
d_call: .
v_call: TRBV19
cdr3_aa: CASSTPGAVPYGYTF
cdr3_nt: TGTGCCAGTAGTACCCCCGGGGCCGTTCCCTATGGCTACACCTTC

clone_size: .
j_call: TRBJ2-3
d_call: .
v_call: TRBV6-1
cdr3_aa: CASKTGGTDTQYF
cdr3_nt: TGTGCCAGCAAGACGGGGGGCACAGATACGCAGTATTTT

clone_size: many
j_call: TRBJ2-1
d_call: TRBD2
v_call: TRBV20-1
cdr3_aa: CSARDLGGSSYNEQFF
cdr3_nt: TGCAGTGCTAGAGATCTGGGCGGGAGTTCCTACAATGAGCAGTTCTTC

clone_size: many
j_call: TRBJ2-3
d_call: .
v_call: TRBV4-1
cdr3_aa: CASAPSAATDTQYF
cdr3_nt: TGCGCCAGCGCTCCCTCGGCTGCCACAGATACGCAGTATTTT

clone_size: .
j_call: TRBJ1-5
d_call: .
v_call: TRBV4-2
cdr3_aa: CASSQDRSGPQPQHF
cdr3_nt: TGTGCCAGCAGCCAAGATAGGTCAGGGCCTCAGCCCCAGCATTTT

clone_size: .
j_call: TRBJ2-4
d_call: .
v_call: TRBV20-1
cdr3_aa: CSARGPANIQYF
cdr3_nt: TGCAGTGCTAGGGGTCCGGCGAACATTCAGTACTTC

clone_size: many
j_call: TRBJ1-5
d_call: TRBD1
v_call: TRBV30
cdr3_aa: CAWRDRGEQPQHF
cdr3_nt: TGTGCCTGGCGGGACAGGGGTGAACAGCCCCAGCATTTT

clone_size: many
j_call: TRBJ1-2
d_call: TRBD1
v_call: TRBV19
cdr3_aa: CASSFNDRGRNGYTF
cdr3_nt: TGTGCCAGTAGTTTCAACGACAGGGGAAGAAATGGCTACACCTTC

clone_size: once
j_call: TRBJ1-1
d_call: .
v_call: TRBV5-1
cdr3_aa: CASSWGGGRGNTEAFF
cdr3_nt: TGCGCCAGCAGCTGGGGTGGGGGAAGAGGGAACACTGAAGCTTTCTTT

clone_size: .
j_call: TRBJ1-6
d_call: .
v_call: TRBV29-1
cdr3_aa: CSVSESSYNSPLHF
cdr3_nt: TGCAGCGTTTCTGAGAGCTCCTATAATTCACCCCTCCACTTT

clone_size: .
j_call: TRBJ2-1
d_call: TRBD2
v_call: TRBV19
cdr3_aa: CASSTGLAGVREQFF
cdr3_nt: TGTGCCAGTAGTACGGGACTAGCGGGAGTTCGTGAGCAGTTCTTC

clone_size: many
j_call: TRBJ2-1
d_call: TRBD2
v_call: TRBV11-3
cdr3_aa: CASSHPQGAGGWYNEQFF
cdr3_nt: TGTGCCAGCAGTCACCCCCAGGGAGCGGGAGGCTGGTACAATGAGCAGTTCTTC

clone_size: .
j_call: TRBJ2-7
d_call: TRBD2
v_call: TRBV12-3/TRBV12-4
cdr3_aa: CASSLAGTPYEQYF
cdr3_nt: TGTGCCAGCAGCCTAGCGGGAACCCCCTACGAGCAGTACTTC

clone_size: .
j_call: TRBJ2-3
d_call: .
v_call: TRBV12-3/TRBV12-4
cdr3_aa: CASRRRTDTRYF
cdr3_nt: TGTGCCAGCAGGCGGCGCACAGATACGCGTTATTTT

clone_size: many
j_call: TRBJ1-2
d_call: TRBD1
v_call: TRBV3-1
cdr3_aa: CASRRQGASPYGYTF
cdr3_nt: TGTGCCAGCAGACGACAGGGGGCTTCCCCCTATGGCTACACCTTC

clone_size: .
j_call: TRBJ2-7
d_call: .
v_call: TRBV3-1
cdr3_aa: CASSQVVVSAEQYF
cdr3_nt: TGTGCCAGCAGCCAAGTGGTAGTTTCGGCCGAGCAGTACTTC

clone_size: many
j_call: TRBJ2-7
d_call: .
v_call: TRBV20-1
cdr3_aa: CSASWPVSGAEGEGDEQYF
cdr3_nt: TGCAGTGCTAGCTGGCCGGTTTCAGGGGCGGAGGGGGAAGGGGACGAGCAGTACTTC

clone_size: .
j_call: TRBJ1-5
d_call: .
v_call: TRBV5-6
cdr3_aa: CASSLVGSRAQHF
cdr3_nt: TGTGCCAGCAGCTTGGTCGGTTCCAGGGCCCAGCATTTT

clone_size: many
j_call: TRBJ2-2
d_call: .
v_call: TRBV9
cdr3_aa: CASNPRPLVNTGELFF
cdr3_nt: TGTGCCAGCAACCCTCGGCCCCTGGTGAACACCGGGGAGCTGTTTTTT

clone_size: .
j_call: TRBJ2-7
d_call: .
v_call: TRBV5-1
cdr3_aa: CASSLGIRSTEQYF
cdr3_nt: TGCGCCAGCAGCTTGGGGATCAGGTCCACCGAGCAGTACTTC

clone_size: .
j_call: TRBJ1-5
d_call: .
v_call: TRBV11-2
cdr3_aa: CASSRGNHQPQHF
cdr3_nt: TGTGCCAGCAGCAGGGGGAACCATCAGCCCCAGCATTTT

clone_size: many
j_call: TRBJ2-5
d_call: .
v_call: TRBV28
cdr3_aa: CASRPGPVTETQYF
cdr3_nt: TGTGCCAGCAGACCCGGACCGGTGACAGAGACCCAGTACTTC